This record concerns one T cell receptor beta chain sequence. Antigen unknown. This sample was included in a study of shared clonotypes between healthy human individuals. At the level of the study: Per donor, three plates held CD4 naive cells, three held CD4 memory, two held CD8 naive and one held CD8 memory. Notes on the study in general: Owing to a small donor count, the genetic and exposure-history diversity represented was limited.

After removal of 1 base from V and 6 bases from J, the junction contained 10 bases not matched to a gene. Germline-derived CDR1 and CDR2 are SGHKS and YYEKEE (reference sequence). The CDR3 has 16 amino acids. The naive CD8 subset, CD45RO-negative cells positively selected for CCR7, excluded terminally differentiated effector memory CD45RA+ cells. TCRdb's copy holds only in-frame clones and misses some; the assay was immunoSEQ multiplex PCR. Among 600,000 or so clones listed, about 98% were seen once. The TCR originated in a man younger than 40 in good health. V and J are TRBV5-5 and TRBJ2-3; 8 positions match TRBD2. The sample comprised naive CD8+ T cells sorted from blood. CDR3 residues: CASSLRLAGPADTQYF. CDR3 nucleotide sequence: TGTGCCAGCAGCTTGCGGCTAGCGGGCCCCGCCGATACGCAGTATTTT.